This T cell receptor (beta chain) was documented in a study of T cells in narcolepsy (dated by TCRdb to 2016 to 2018). Regarding the study in general: Patients with narcolepsy type 1 or type 2 (NT1, NT2) were enrolled in the study together with healthy control donors. The study sought autoreactive T cells targeting hypocretin neuron self-antigens (hypocretin, TRIB2) in narcolepsy patients, using TCR Vbeta sequencing to track clonotypes in blood and CSF. The paper as a whole reports these results and caveats: Patients and controls had similar numbers of sequenced blood memory CD4+ clonotypes, with averages of some 40,000 in patients and roughly 36,000 in controls. Plots comparing CSF and blood CD4+ T cell clonotypes from the same patient highlighted HCRT-specific and TRIB2-specific autoreactive clonotypes. Autoreactive clonotypes were reported to be detected serially in the blood of the same patients and of different patients, but not in the blood of healthy controls. Certain blood memory CD4+ repertoires from patients and controls had no sequences that matched autoreactive T cell clones.

The library was produced with the immunoSEQ multiplex PCR assay. As stored in TCRdb, this immuneACCESS dataset retains in-frame rearrangements with V and J assigned. A fraction of the clones does not appear; measured against another copy, unresolved V genes explain less than half of the discrepancy, and the remainder lacks a known reason. Across this sample there are around 42,000 clones, with 88% seen only once. The ten largest clones take up around 1.2% of the sample. Memory CD4+ T cells were sorted ex vivo from peripheral blood of narcolepsy patients and healthy controls for TCR Vbeta sequencing. Comment on this clone: The clone's antigen remains unknown. There are no base qualities to consult, and no much larger clone falls within one base.

V is pared back by 7 bases and J by 4 bases, with 23 bases lying between the germline termini. CDR1 and CDR2 were assigned from the germline V gene as SQVTM and ANQGSEA. From the cysteine up to the phenylalanine, the CDR3 has a length of 15 residues. Just the 45-base CDR3 DNA is kept, in frame starting at base 1. This receptor was identified in a human donor with narcolepsy. The rearrangement joined TRBV29-1 to TRBJ2-7, and TRBD2 may be the D gene, going by 6 matching bases. The sample taken for sequencing was CD45RA- memory CD4+ T cells from PBMCs. The cell subset or site label, read with the paper, signifies: memory T cells sorted ex vivo from peripheral blood. The CDR3 sequence is CSAARGTSGLYEQYF. The nucleotide sequence reads TGCAGCGCTGCCCGGGGGACCTCAGGATTATACGAGCAGTACTTC.